A selection of T cell receptor beta chains follows, all from one sample in a study of shared clonotypes between healthy human individuals. Using immunoSEQ multiplex PCR, the repertoire was profiled, and TCRdb retains in-frame clones only, with some absent. Among roughly 2 million clones listed, about 95% were seen once. Source material: naive CD8+ T cells sorted from blood. The receptors come from a man younger than 30 in good health. The CDR3 runs from the conserved cysteine through the conserved F or W. Each record gives: CDR3 length, J gene, V gene, D gene, clone size, CDR3 protein, CDR3 DNA. A D gene is named only where the DNA matches it firmly. Size is stated for part of the rows, as once, few or many counts, or as a class when the clone is expanded.

>15|TRBJ2-7|TRBV5-5|.|.
CASSLELGTTYEQYF
TGTGCCAGCAGCTTGGAATTGGGCACAACCTACGAGCAGTACTTC
>17|TRBJ2-7|TRBV9|TRBD1|.
CASSPETGTGDSYEQYF
TGTGCCAGCAGCCCCGAAACCGGGACAGGGGACTCCTACGAGCAGTACTTC
>13|TRBJ2-7|TRBV5-4|.|.
CASSSDRTYEQYF
TGTGCCAGCAGTTCGGACCGGACCTACGAGCAGTACTTC
>12|TRBJ1-1|TRBV5-1|.|.
CASRELNTEAFF
TGCGCCAGCAGAGAGTTGAACACTGAAGCTTTCTTT
>16|TRBJ2-1|TRBV9|.|.
CASSVAIISSYNEQFF
TGTGCCAGCAGCGTAGCCATCATTAGCTCCTACAATGAGCAGTTCTTC
>13|TRBJ1-3|TRBV7-9|.|once
CASSLNTGNTVYF
TGTGCCAGCAGCTTAAATACTGGAAACACCGTATATTTT
>18|TRBJ1-3|TRBV19|TRBD1|.
CASSRTLGQGPSGNTIYF
TGTGCCAGTAGTAGGACCTTGGGACAGGGGCCCTCTGGAAACACCATATATTTT
>16|TRBJ2-3|TRBV9|.|.
CASSDPGTRPPDTQYF
TGTGCCAGCAGCGACCCCGGGACGCGGCCCCCAGATACGCAGTATTTT
>13|TRBJ1-3|TRBV5-6|.|.
CASSFVQGNTIYF
TGTGCCAGCAGCTTTGTCCAGGGAAACACCATATATTTT
>12|TRBJ2-3|TRBV5-6|.|once
CASSFFRDTQYF
TGTGCCAGCAGCTTCTTTCGGGATACGCAGTATTTT
>17|TRBJ2-1|TRBV9|TRBD2|.
CASSQYGTSDSYNEQFF
TGTGCCAGCAGCCAATATGGGACTAGCGACTCCTACAATGAGCAGTTCTTC
>15|TRBJ1-1|TRBV9|.|.
CASSEGQVADTEAFF
TGTGCCAGCAGCGAAGGGCAGGTAGCGGACACTGAAGCTTTCTTT
>15|TRBJ2-1|TRBV25-1|.|.
CASGPDSYYYNEQFF
TGTGCCAGCGGGCCCGACTCTTACTACTACAATGAGCAGTTCTTC
>14|TRBJ2-7|TRBV29-1|.|.
CSVGVWREDYEQYF
TGCAGCGTCGGGGTGTGGAGGGAGGACTACGAGCAGTACTTC
>13|TRBJ1-6|TRBV27|.|.
CASRGVLGSPLHF
TGTGCCAGCAGGGGAGTTTTAGGTTCACCCCTCCACTTT
>14|TRBJ2-5|TRBV25-1|.|.
CASSELALQETQYF
TGTGCCAGCAGTGAACTGGCCCTCCAAGAGACCCAGTACTTC
>13|TRBJ1-1|TRBV2|TRBD1|.
CASGTGGATEAFF
TGTGCCAGCGGTACAGGGGGCGCGACTGAAGCTTTCTTT
>13|TRBJ1-4|TRBV28|.|.
CASSLTANEKLFF
TGTGCCAGCAGTTTGACAGCTAATGAAAAACTGTTTTTT
>13|TRBJ2-2|TRBV9|.|few
CASSVGDTGELFF
TGTGCCAGCAGCGTAGGGGACACCGGGGAGCTGTTTTTT
>15|TRBJ1-5|TRBV7-9|TRBD1|.
CASSNGQGGNQPQHF
TGTGCCAGCAGCAACGGACAGGGTGGCAATCAGCCCCAGCATTTT
>11|TRBJ2-7|TRBV10-2|.|.
CASSAAYEQYF
TGCGCCAGCAGTGCAGCCTACGAGCAGTACTTC
>16|TRBJ2-3|TRBV4-3|TRBD2|once
CASSAEIAGGTDTQYF
TGCGCCAGCAGCGCAGAAATAGCGGGAGGAACAGATACGCAGTATTTT
>14|TRBJ2-1|TRBV10-3|.|.
CAISDRGVANEQFF
TGTGCCATCAGTGATAGGGGGGTCGCCAATGAGCAGTTCTTC
>13|TRBJ2-1|TRBV30|TRBD1|.
CAWSVTGDDEQFF
TGTGCCTGGAGTGTAACAGGGGATGATGAGCAGTTCTTC
>14|TRBJ2-5|TRBV30|TRBD1|.
CAWSPGTAQETQYF
TGTGCCTGGAGTCCAGGGACAGCGCAAGAGACCCAGTACTTC
>17|TRBJ2-3|TRBV5-6|TRBD2|.
CASSFIPSGRGADTQYF
TGTGCCAGCAGCTTCATCCCTAGCGGGAGGGGCGCAGATACGCAGTATTTT
>17|TRBJ2-1|TRBV7-8|TRBD2|.
CASSYGLAGGLYNEQFF
TGTGCCAGCAGCTACGGACTAGCGGGGGGTCTCTACAATGAGCAGTTCTTC
>13|TRBJ2-7|TRBV6-1|.|.
CASSLHTPYEQYF
TGTGCCAGCAGTCTCCATACGCCCTACGAGCAGTACTTC
>13|TRBJ1-4|TRBV5-1|.|.
CASSLLVGEKLFF
TGCGCCAGCAGCTTGTTGGTTGGGGAAAAACTGTTTTTT
>11|TRBJ2-7|TRBV11-2|.|.
CASSLGVEQYF
TGTGCCAGCAGCTTGGGGGTCGAGCAGTACTTC
>13|TRBJ2-7|TRBV10-3|.|.
CAISGGDSYEQYF
TGTGCCATCAGTGGGGGGGACTCCTACGAGCAGTACTTC
>13|TRBJ1-1|TRBV6-5|.|.
CASSYLGMAEAFF
TGTGCCAGCAGTTACTTAGGGATGGCTGAAGCTTTCTTT
>13|TRBJ2-5|TRBV28|.|.
CASSLTNQETQYF
TGTGCCAGCAGTCTGACGAATCAAGAGACCCAGTACTTC
>13|TRBJ2-5|TRBV5-6|.|.
CASSPESEETQYF
TGTGCCAGCAGCCCTGAGAGCGAAGAGACCCAGTACTTC
>19|TRBJ2-7|TRBV4-2|.|.
CASSQDTAPTGEQSYEQYF
TGTGCCAGCAGCCAAGATACGGCCCCAACAGGCGAACAGTCCTACGAGCAGTACTTC
>15|TRBJ2-7|TRBV11-2|.|few
CASSLEALNTYEQYF
TGTGCCAGCAGCTTAGAGGCATTAAATACCTACGAGCAGTACTTC
>16|TRBJ1-1|TRBV28|.|.
CASSKWAGALNTEAFF
TGTGCCAGCAGTAAATGGGCAGGGGCGTTGAACACTGAAGCTTTCTTT
>16|TRBJ2-7|TRBV11-2|TRBD2|.
CASSYKLAGDPYEQYF
TGTGCCAGCAGCTACAAACTAGCGGGAGATCCCTACGAGCAGTACTTC
>15|TRBJ2-7|TRBV27|TRBD2|.
CASSSGLAEAYEQYF
TGTGCCAGCAGCTCGGGGCTAGCGGAGGCCTACGAGCAGTACTTC
>12|TRBJ2-2|TRBV10-3|TRBD1|.
CATHRGEGELFF
TGTGCCACCCACAGGGGCGAAGGGGAGCTGTTTTTT
>15|TRBJ2-5|TRBV10-1|.|.
CASSGDSLGEETQYF
TGCGCCAGCAGTGGGGACTCATTGGGGGAAGAGACCCAGTACTTC
>14|TRBJ2-7|TRBV9|.|.
CASSAGDSTYEQYF
TGTGCCAGCAGCGCGGGGGACAGCACTTACGAGCAGTACTTC
>14|TRBJ1-2|TRBV27|TRBD1|once
CASSIQTGGDGYTF
TGTGCCAGCAGTATCCAGACAGGGGGCGATGGCTACACCTTC
>17|TRBJ2-7|TRBV7-2|.|.
CASSLDRPGGQVGEQYF
TGTGCCAGCAGCTTAGACCGCCCGGGCGGGCAGGTTGGCGAGCAGTACTTC
>13|TRBJ2-2|TRBV30|.|.
CARVGADAGELFF
TGTGCCCGGGTGGGGGCGGACGCCGGGGAGCTGTTTTTT
>14|TRBJ1-1|TRBV7-9|.|.
CASSVTQAGTEAFF
TGTGCCAGCAGCGTTACCCAGGCGGGCACTGAAGCTTTCTTT
>13|TRBJ2-7|TRBV6-5|.|once
CASSLTGSYEQYF
TGTGCCAGCAGTCTCACAGGGAGCTACGAGCAGTACTTC
>12|TRBJ2-1|TRBV27|.|once
CASSSIYNEQFF
TGTGCCAGCAGTTCTATTTACAATGAGCAGTTCTTC
>13|TRBJ2-2|TRBV5-4|.|.
CASSGEQVGELFF
TGTGCCAGCAGCGGGGAGCAGGTCGGGGAGCTGTTTTTT
>14|TRBJ2-1|TRBV6-1|TRBD2|.
CAHKLRERYNEQFF
TGTGCCCATAAGTTGCGGGAGAGATACAATGAGCAGTTCTTC
>15|TRBJ2-3|TRBV7-9|TRBD1|.
CASSTGTDYTDTQYF
TGTGCCAGCAGCACCGGGACAGACTACACAGATACGCAGTATTTT
>13|TRBJ2-3|TRBV7-9|.|.
CASTPGFGDTQYF
TGTGCCAGCACCCCCGGCTTTGGGGATACGCAGTATTTT
>13|TRBJ1-1|TRBV5-1|.|.
CASSLAVNTEAFF
TGCGCCAGCAGCTTGGCCGTGAACACTGAAGCTTTCTTT